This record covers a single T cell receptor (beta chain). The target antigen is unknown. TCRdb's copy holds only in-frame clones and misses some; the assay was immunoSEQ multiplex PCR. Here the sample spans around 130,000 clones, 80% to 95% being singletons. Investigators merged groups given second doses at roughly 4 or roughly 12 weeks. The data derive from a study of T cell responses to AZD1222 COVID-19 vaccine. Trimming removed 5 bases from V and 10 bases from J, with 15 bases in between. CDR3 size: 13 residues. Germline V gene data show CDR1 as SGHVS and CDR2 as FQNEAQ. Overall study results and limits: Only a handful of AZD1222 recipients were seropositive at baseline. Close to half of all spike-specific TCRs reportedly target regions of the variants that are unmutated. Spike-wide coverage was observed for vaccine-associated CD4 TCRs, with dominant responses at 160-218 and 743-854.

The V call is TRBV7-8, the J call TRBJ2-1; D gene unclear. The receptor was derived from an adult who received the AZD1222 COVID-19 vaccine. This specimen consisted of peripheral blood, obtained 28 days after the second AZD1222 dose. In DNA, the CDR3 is TGTGCCAGCAGCCCCCCACCCCAAACGGAGCAGTTCTTC. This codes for CASSPPPQTEQFF.